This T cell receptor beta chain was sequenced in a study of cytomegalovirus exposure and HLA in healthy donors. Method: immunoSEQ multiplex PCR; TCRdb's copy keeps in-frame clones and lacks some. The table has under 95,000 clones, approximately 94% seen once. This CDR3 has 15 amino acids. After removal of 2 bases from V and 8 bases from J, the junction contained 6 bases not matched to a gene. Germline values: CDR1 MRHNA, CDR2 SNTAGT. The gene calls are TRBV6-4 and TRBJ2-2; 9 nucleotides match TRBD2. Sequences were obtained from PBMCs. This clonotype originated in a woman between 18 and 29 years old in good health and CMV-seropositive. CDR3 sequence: CASSDGGAGGGELFF. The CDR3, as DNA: TGTGCCAGCAGTGACGGGGGAGCGGGGGGAGGGGAGCTGTTTTTT.